Listed below are T cell receptor beta chains from one sample, sequenced in a study of shared clonotypes between healthy human individuals. Clones were sequenced by immunoSEQ multiplex PCR, and TCRdb holds only the in-frame ones, with some missing. The sample lists about 480,000 clones, over 60% occurring once. The specimen sequenced was PBMCs. Receptors were obtained from a woman between 40 and 50 years old in good health. Some clones in this sample may be carry-over from other donors' samples. Both conserved end residues are part of each CDR3. The D gene is left open where the match is weak. Only part of the rows carry a size: once, few, many, or a class if the clone is expanded.

v_call	d_call	clone_size	j_call	cdr3_nt	cdr3_aa
TRBV7-3	TRBD1	NA	TRBJ1-4	TGTGCCAGCAGCCCGAGCCGGGACAGGGGCCCCTTGGATGAAAAACTGTTTTTT	CASSPSRDRGPLDEKLFF
TRBV7-9	TRBD1	NA	TRBJ1-1	TGTGCCAGCAGCCCCATGACAGGGGGAAACACTGAAGCTTTCTTT	CASSPMTGGNTEAFF
TRBV29-1	NA	NA	TRBJ2-1	TGCAGCGTTGAAGATCCGCCTTTTGGCGGTGAGTACAATGAGCAGTTCTTC	CSVEDPPFGGEYNEQFF
TRBV10-1	NA	NA	TRBJ2-3	TGCGCCAGCATCCCTTCTGAGAGAGGGACAGATACGCAGTATTTT	CASIPSERGTDTQYF
TRBV4-1	TRBD2	NA	TRBJ2-3	TGCGCCAGCAGCCAAACTAGCGGCCGAATGACAGATACGCAGTATTTT	CASSQTSGRMTDTQYF
TRBV7-2	NA	NA	TRBJ2-5	TGTGCCAGCAGACCTCAGACAGGGGAGGGGGAGACCCAGTACTTC	CASRPQTGEGETQYF
TRBV10-3	TRBD1	once	TRBJ2-2	TGTGCCATCTTTAAGACAGGGGTCAACACCGGGGAGCTGTTTTTT	CAIFKTGVNTGELFF
TRBV30	NA	NA	TRBJ2-3	TGTGCCTGGAGTGTAGGAGTCGCAGATACGCAGTATTTT	CAWSVGVADTQYF
TRBV4-3	NA	NA	TRBJ2-4	TGCGCCAGCAGCCAAGAGGTGGGGCAGGGAAACATTCAGTACTTC	CASSQEVGQGNIQYF
TRBV4-1	NA	many	TRBJ2-4	TGCGCCAGCAAAGCATCGGCTCTAGCCAAAAACATTCAGTACTTC	CASKASALAKNIQYF
TRBV30	NA	NA	TRBJ1-5	TGTGCCTGGAGTCAGGGTGGGGATCAGCCCCAGCATTTT	CAWSQGGDQPQHF
TRBV11-2	TRBD2	NA	TRBJ2-1	TGTGCCAGCAGAGCGGGACTAGCGGACAATGAGCAGTTCTTC	CASRAGLADNEQFF
TRBV19	NA	NA	TRBJ2-2	TGTGCCAGTAGTATAACGAAGAACACCGGGGAGCTGTTTTTT	CASSITKNTGELFF
TRBV6-1	NA	NA	TRBJ1-1	TGTGCCAGCAGTGAAGGGTCAGACTGGGTCCCTGAAGCTTTCTTT	CASSEGSDWVPEAFF
TRBV7-2	NA	few	TRBJ2-1	TGTGCCAGCAGCCGTGGGTCGGTAGCAGACAATGAGCAGTTCTTC	CASSRGSVADNEQFF
TRBV9	TRBD2	NA	TRBJ2-4	TGTGCCAGCAGCGGAGGGGTCGGGGGGTTAGCCAAAAACATTCAGTACTTC	CASSGGVGGLAKNIQYF
TRBV25-1	TRBD1	NA	TRBJ1-2	TGTGCCAGCAGTCCACAGGGGATCTATGGCTACACCTTC	CASSPQGIYGYTF
TRBV4-3	NA	NA	TRBJ1-2	TGCGCCAGCAGCCAATCTGGCAGGGGTGACTATGGCTACACCTTC	CASSQSGRGDYGYTF
TRBV30	NA	NA	TRBJ1-2	TGTGCCTGGAGTCTCCGAAGCTGGGGCTACACCTTC	CAWSLRSWGYTF
TRBV28	TRBD2	NA	TRBJ2-3	TGTGCCAGCCGAAGCGGGAGGAGCACAGATACGCAGTATTTT	CASRSGRSTDTQYF
TRBV28	NA	NA	TRBJ1-2	TGTGCCAGCAGTACAGGAGGGGAGCCAAGGACCTATGGCTACACCTTC	CASSTGGEPRTYGYTF
TRBV5-1	TRBD2	NA	TRBJ2-1	TGCGCCAGCAGCTTAGGACTAGCCAACTACAATGAGCAGTTCTTC	CASSLGLANYNEQFF
TRBV5-4	NA	NA	TRBJ2-5	TGTGCCAGCAGCTTCTTAGGAGAGACCCAGTACTTC	CASSFLGETQYF
TRBV7-9	NA	NA	TRBJ2-1	TGTGCCAGCAGCTTAGTAGTGGGGGCCCATGAGCAGTTCTTC	CASSLVVGAHEQFF
TRBV7-8	TRBD1	once	TRBJ1-4	TGTGCCAGCAGCGAGGGACAGGGTAAACTGTTTTTT	CASSEGQGKLFF
TRBV7-8	NA	NA	TRBJ2-1	TGTGCCAGCAGCTTCGCTCGGAGCTCCTACAATGAGCAGTTCTTC	CASSFARSSYNEQFF
TRBV9	TRBD1	NA	TRBJ2-7	TGTGCCAGCAGCGTAGGGGGACAGTACGAGCAGTACTTC	CASSVGGQYEQYF
TRBV4-2	TRBD2	NA	TRBJ2-1	TGTGCCAGCAGCCAAGATGGACTAGCGGGAGGGAGGTATGAGCAGTTCTTC	CASSQDGLAGGRYEQFF
TRBV10-3	NA	few	TRBJ2-5	TGTGCCATCAGTGACCCGACTAGGGGGGAGACCCAGTACTTC	CAISDPTRGETQYF
TRBV5-6	NA	once	TRBJ1-2	TGTGCCAGCAGCTACGTTGGGGGCGGGGGATATGGCTACACCTTC	CASSYVGGGGYGYTF
TRBV18	TRBD2	NA	TRBJ2-3	TGTGCCAGCACCAGGAGGGAGCGGGGACCCGGCACAGATACGCAGTATTTT	CASTRRERGPGTDTQYF
TRBV4-2	TRBD1	few	TRBJ2-7	TGTGCCAGCAGCCAAGAGGGCGGGGACAGGGGGTACGAGCAGTACTTC	CASSQEGGDRGYEQYF
TRBV5-1	NA	many	TRBJ1-4	TGCGCCAGCAGCTTGGAGGTCGATGAAAAACTGTTTTTT	CASSLEVDEKLFF
TRBV5-6	NA	NA	TRBJ2-1	TGTGCCAGCAGCTTTGGCGCGGGACGGTACAATGAGCAGTTCTTC	CASSFGAGRYNEQFF
TRBV5-4	NA	NA	TRBJ2-3	TGTGCCAGCAGCTTGTTCGGAGGGATCACAGATACGCAGTATTTT	CASSLFGGITDTQYF
TRBV2	NA	NA	TRBJ2-2	TGTGCCAGCGTTAGGAGGGACTCCGGGGAGCTGTTTTTT	CASVRRDSGELFF
TRBV29-1	NA	many	TRBJ2-7	TGCAGCGTTGAAGTCCCAGAGGGGGGTGTATACGAGCAGTACTTC	CSVEVPEGGVYEQYF
TRBV30	NA	NA	TRBJ2-3	TGTGCCTTACAGGGTTTATCAGATACGCAGTATTTT	CALQGLSDTQYF
TRBV6-7	TRBD1	NA	TRBJ1-2	TGTGCCAGCAGTTACCTGCAGGGGGCGGATGGCTACACCTTC	CASSYLQGADGYTF
TRBV30	NA	NA	TRBJ1-4	TGTGCCTGGAGCGGACAGTCGGGGGAAAAACTGTTTTTT	CAWSGQSGEKLFF
TRBV7-8	TRBD2	NA	TRBJ2-7	TGTGCCAGCAGCTTAGTGGCGGGAGGGCCTGGGTTGCAGTACTTC	CASSLVAGGPGLQYF
TRBV11-3	NA	NA	TRBJ2-1	TGTGCCAGCAGCTTAGGGCGGGCGGGTGAGCAGTTCTTC	CASSLGRAGEQFF
TRBV11-2	TRBD1	few	TRBJ2-7	TGTGCCAGCAGCTTAGATCAAGAGGGACAGGGCACCTACGAGCAGTACTTC	CASSLDQEGQGTYEQYF
TRBV30	NA	NA	TRBJ2-3	TGTGCCTGGAGTGTACTCCCCTACGGCGGGCAGTATTTT	CAWSVLPYGGQYF
TRBV5-4	NA	NA	TRBJ2-2	TGTGCCAGCAGTGGGGACACTCACACCGGGGAGCTGTTTTTT	CASSGDTHTGELFF
TRBV28	NA	NA	TRBJ2-1	TGTGCCAGCAGTTTGGAAAGCGGAACCTACAATGAGCAGTTCTTC	CASSLESGTYNEQFF
TRBV7-2	NA	many	TRBJ1-4	TGTGCCAGCAGCTTAGAAGGGGGGTACAATGAAAAACTGTTTTTT	CASSLEGGYNEKLFF
TRBV4-3	NA	NA	TRBJ2-7	TGCGCCAGCAGCCAAGTGTGGACGGGCGGGGAATACTCCTACGAGCAGTACTTC	CASSQVWTGGEYSYEQYF
TRBV5-4	NA	NA	TRBJ1-2	TGTGCCAGCAGCTTGGACCGGGGGCAAGAGGGTTATGGCTACACCTTC	CASSLDRGQEGYGYTF
TRBV7-3	NA	NA	TRBJ2-1	TGTGCCAGCAGTCCGGGGGCCTACGCTAGTGAGCAGTTCTTC	CASSPGAYASEQFF
TRBV6-4	NA	once	TRBJ1-2	TGTGCCAGCAGTGCCGAAGACGACAGGCCAGGCTATGGCTACACCTTC	CASSAEDDRPGYGYTF
TRBV9	NA	NA	TRBJ2-3	TGTGCCAGCAGCGAGCCTTATGGTGCGGATACGCAGTATTTT	CASSEPYGADTQYF
TRBV9	TRBD1	NA	TRBJ2-3	TGTGCCAGCAGCGTAGACAGGGGAGATACGCAGTATTTT	CASSVDRGDTQYF